This TCR beta chain was found in a study of PD-1 blockade in classical Hodgkin lymphoma. Study details: Nivolumab was given intravenously to patients at 3 mg/kg every 2 weeks. Study-wide results and caveats: Researchers reported that CD4+ TCR diversity, though not CD8+, rose significantly by C4D1.

Using immunoSEQ multiplex PCR, the repertoire was profiled, and TCRdb retains in-frame clones only, with some absent. Here the sample spans fewer than 35,000 clones, 92% being singletons. Time point in this sample: cycle 4 day 1 (C4D1), after less than 7 weeks of nivolumab. Following autologous stem cell transplantation, relapse occurred in every patient, and exposure to brentuximab vedotin varied. Thawed PBMCs were the source of CD4+ T cells, purified by magnetic negative selection. Remarks on this clone: The antigen is not known.

Deletions cut 1 base from V and 2 bases from J, with 12 bases between. The CDR3 has 16 amino acids. Germline CDR1 and CDR2: SGHRS and YFSETQ. The clonotype originates from a human donor with classical Hodgkin lymphoma. The sequencing here drew on CD4+ T cells from blood, taken before the fourth cycle of nivolumab. The V call is TRBV5-1, the J call TRBJ2-2; D may be TRBD1 (5 bases). DNA of the CDR3: TGCGCCAGCAGCTTGTCAGCAGGGATCAACACCGGGGAGCTGTTTTTT. It encodes CASSLSAGINTGELFF.